This T cell receptor beta chain was observed in a study of T cells in Graves' hyperthyroidism and ophthalmopathy (dated by TCRdb to the late 2010s). For the wider study: Peripheral blood was sampled at the time of initial diagnosis, prior to any treatment. To identify distinguishing TCR V-J signatures, a discovery cohort of about 95 patients was used, comprising some 45 with Graves' ophthalmopathy and around 57 with stable Graves' hyperthyroidism. Prospective prediction of ophthalmopathy was tested in an independent validation cohort consisting of 18 hyperthyroidism patients and around 16 patients who later progressed to ophthalmopathy. For training and testing, the 100 or so patients in the discovery cohort were randomly divided in a 7:3 ratio. The study also compared thyroid tissue and blood T-cell repertoires from five or six Graves' hyperthyroidism patients. After blood sampling, hyperthyroidism patients were treated with methimazole at a starting dose of 30 mg daily, and ophthalmopathy patients were treated with high-dose intravenous methylprednisolone. According to the paper, TCR Vbeta CDR3 sequencing was carried out on around 140 peripheral blood samples, which came from under 50 ophthalmopathy, under 85 hyperthyroidism and approximately 17 progressor patients. On the study overall, not on this receptor specifically: Most expanded thyroid clonotypes (frequency above 0.001) were also detected in blood, suggesting blood repertoires may reflect thyroid immune responses. Sample size was not statistically predetermined, and investigators were not blinded to group allocation. A model built on a 13 V-J signature distinguished ophthalmopathy from stable hyperthyroidism, reaching around 87% sensitivity and around 82% specificity in cross-validation and 80%/75% in testing. In validation, the model predicted progression to ophthalmopathy a median of roughly six months before onset, with 65% to 71% sensitivity and roughly 73% specificity.

The TCR beta CDR3 regions were amplified from the RNA transcripts. For the first round of RT-PCR on the TCR CDR3, the HTBI primer set was used together with the Qiagen OneStep RT-PCR kit. Libraries were constructed in a second round of multiplex PCR, after which size selection and purification were carried out. Sequencing of the libraries was done on an Illumina HiSeq2000 using paired-end 100 bp reads. The study's own analysis went as follows. SOAPnuke was used to process the raw data, removing reads that contained adapters or uncalled bases, had a mean Phred below 15, or lacked an exact match to the constant primer or identifier. COPE v1.2.5 was used to merge high-quality paired reads, and clonotypes were defined as unique nucleotide sequences. MiTCR v1.1 was used to align clonotypes to the IMGT TRBV, TRBD and TRBJ reference segments. Analysis was restricted to V-J combinations with a frequency above 0.0001, which covered 99.2% of repertoires. A TCS score was defined as the ratio between F50 (clonal expansion) and ExV (chaos), using BLOSUM62-based TCRdist between CDR3 peptides within each V-J. Welch's t-statistics and random forest reduced 500 to 650 V-J features to about 13, which were used in a naive Bayes classifier (R e1071). TCRdb trimmed the raw reads at Q25, called clones with MiXCR and kept productive beta chains. Duplicate CDR3 protein sequences are folded into a single record with the most common DNA and genes. The V and J calls were determined by TCRdb, not by the authors. The sample table holds about 400,000 distinct CDR3 sequences, of which 14% to 15% were seen once. The ten largest make up approximately 32% of the sample.

Graves' hyperthyroidism was defined as stable when no progression to ophthalmopathy occurred over 18 months of follow-up. The hyperthyroidism patients were between 18 and 65 years old and newly diagnosed, with a disease duration of less than 2 months. Patients with uncontrolled infections, other autoimmune diseases, pregnancy or lactation were excluded. Clinical symptoms, serum thyroxine and TRAb, thyroid ultrasound, and orbital computed tomography formed the basis for the diagnoses. PBMCs were isolated from about 9.2 ml of fresh peripheral blood by Ficoll-Paque density gradient centrifugation. Total RNA was extracted using Trizol reagent, and RNA quality was assessed on an Agilent 2100 Bioanalyzer. This clonotype was counted at least ten times. No antigen is known for it. No base-level quality is on record; no much larger clone is a single base apart. Based on the germline V gene, the CDR1 and CDR2 sequences are MNHNS and SASEGT. There are 15 amino acids in the CDR3, from cysteine to phenylalanine inclusive. Only the CDR3 DNA is retained, 45 bases long and in frame from the first base. V loses 3 bases of germline sequence and J loses 0 bases, and the interval between the two ends is 11 bases.

Recombination linked TRBV6-1 to TRBJ1-1; the D region possibly corresponds to TRBD1 (5 bases align). Sequencing used blood. The TCR comes from a woman aged 30 to 39 with Graves' hyperthyroidism. The CDR3 protein: CASSDDGGLNTEAFF. The DNA sequence follows: TGTGCCAGCAGTGATGACGGGGGATTGAACACTGAAGCTTTCTTT.